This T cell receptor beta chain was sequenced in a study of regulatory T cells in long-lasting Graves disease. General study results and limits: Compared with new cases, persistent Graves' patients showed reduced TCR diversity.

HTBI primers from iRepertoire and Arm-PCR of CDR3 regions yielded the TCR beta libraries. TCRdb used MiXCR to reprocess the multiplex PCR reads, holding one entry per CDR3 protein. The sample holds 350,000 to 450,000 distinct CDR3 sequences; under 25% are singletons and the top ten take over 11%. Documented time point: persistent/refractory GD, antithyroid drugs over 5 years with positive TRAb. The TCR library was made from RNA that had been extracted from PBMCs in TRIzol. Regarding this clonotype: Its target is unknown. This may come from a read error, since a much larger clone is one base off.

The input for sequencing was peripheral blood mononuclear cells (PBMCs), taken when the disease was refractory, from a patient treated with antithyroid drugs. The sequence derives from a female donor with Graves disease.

For the CDR3, the DNA is TGTGCCAGCAGTGAACCAGGGAGACGGGGGACCCAGTACTTC. This gives the protein CASSEPGRRGTQYF. This chain joins TRBV6-2 or TRBV6-3 and TRBJ2-5; the D call may be TRBD1 or TRBD2 (5 bases each). CDR1 is MNHEY, CDR2 SVGEGT, per germline. Trimming left V 5 bases short and J 7 bases short, with 17 bases between. This CDR3 is built from 14 residues.